These 8 T cell receptor beta chains were all obtained from the same sample, sequenced in a study of long-term antiretroviral therapy in people with HIV. With survey level as its setting, the immunoSEQ assay was v3.0. The assay was immunoSEQ multiplex PCR, and TCRdb's table has in-frame clones only and misses some. The data show under 50,000 clones, about 94% seen once. Sequencing was performed on unsorted PBMCs, taken around 9 years after starting antiretroviral therapy. These receptors originate from a man between 25 and 39 years old with HIV.

This CDR3 is CASRPVAGNTEAFF. The CDR3 DNA follows: TGTGCCAGCAGACCCGTCGCCGGGAACACTGAAGCTTTCTTT. The chain couples TRBV6-5 to TRBJ1-1; D unresolved. Germline CDR1 reads MNHEY; CDR2 reads SVGAGI. V was trimmed by 6 bases and J by 1 base, leaving 12 bases between them. The CDR3 consists of 14 residues.

This CDR3 is CASSPGRVGYTF. The CDR3 coding sequence is TGTGCCAGCAGCCCAGGAAGGGTAGGCTACACCTTC. This sequence joins TRBV5-6 and TRBJ1-2; unclear D gene. The germline V gene has CDR1 SGHDT and CDR2 YYEEEE. The CDR3 is 12 residues long. Trimming took off 4 bases at V and 8 bases at J, with 12 bases between the two ends.

The chain links TRBV25-1 to TRBJ1-1; D is perhaps TRBD1 (5 bases). Trimming removed 3 bases at V and 3 bases at J, with 8 bases between. Per germline, CDR1 MGHDK and CDR2 SYGVNS. The CDR3 sequence is 13 residues long. For the CDR3, the DNA is TGTGCCAGCAGTGAGGGACCGCACACTGAAGCTTTCTTT. This sequence encodes CASSEGPHTEAFF.

The chain employs TRBV6-4 and TRBJ2-6, with TRBD2 matching 8 bases. The CDR3 is 16 residues long. V lost 4 bases to trimming and J lost 2 bases; unmatched junction nucleotides: 4. Germline V lookup: CDR1 MRHNA, CDR2 SNTAGT. The CDR3 DNA sequence: TGTGCCAGCAGTGCGGGGGGGCCAACTGGGGCCAACGTCCTGACTTTC. Amino acids: CASSAGGPTGANVLTF.

CDR3 bases: TGTGCCAGCAGCTTGACCCAGGGGAGGTACGAGCAGTACTTC. It yields the protein CASSLTQGRYEQYF. V is TRBV5-6 and J is TRBJ2-7; D is tentatively TRBD1 or TRBD2 (6 bases each). The CDR3 runs 14 residues. The V and J ends lost 1 base and 4 bases respectively, with 12 bases between them. The germline CDR1 and CDR2 sequences are SGHDT and YYEEEE.

The V call is TRBV30, the J call TRBJ2-5; D not resolved. CDR1 GTSNPN and CDR2 SVGIG come from the germline V gene (reference sequence). Trimming pared 3 bases from V and 2 bases from J, leaving 4 bases between. CDR3 size: 11 residues. In DNA form, the CDR3 reads TGTGCCTGGAGCGAGCAAGAGACCCAGTACTTC. Amino acids: CAWSEQETQYF.

V gene TRBV7-9 combines with J gene TRBJ2-3; 8 bases are a match to TRBD2. CDR3 length equals 15 residues. Unmatched junction bases numbered 5, after V lost 2 bases and J lost 4 bases. Germline CDR1 and CDR2: SEHNR and FQNEAQ (reference sequence). CDR3 bases: TGTGCCAGCAGCTTAAGCGGGGGAGGCGCAGATACGCAGTATTTT. Translating gives CASSLSGGGADTQYF.

This clone was detected only a few times. J is TRBJ2-5 and V is TRBV4-1; 10 bases are a match to TRBD1. Looked up from germline, CDR1 is MGHRA and CDR2 is YSYEKL. Unmatched junction bases numbered 10, after V lost 10 bases and J lost 5 bases. The CDR3 extends over 14 amino acids. DNA for the CDR3: TGCGCCACCCTCCGGGACAGGGGAGGTGAGACCCAGTACTTC. Its protein is CATLRDRGGETQYF.